This TCR beta chain was recorded in a study of shared clonotypes between healthy human individuals. General study results and limits: Sorted-subset samples were not fully sequenced, rarefaction indicated.

Per germline, CDR1 SGHNT and CDR2 YYREEE (reference sequence). Trimming removed 4 bases from V and 5 bases from J; junction bases left unmatched: 6. This CDR3 has 15 amino acids. When replicate PCRs were run on sorted subsets, they used 200 to 250 ng DNA, 28,000 or so T cell genomes. Original methodology: Filtering was not the same, since immunoSEQ gave junction-only sequences without quality scores. Assay used: immunoSEQ multiplex PCR; TCRdb lists only in-frame clones, some missing. The V and J calls and the clone size are those of that table, but D and trimming were determined from the DNA. The data hold 950,000 to 1,100,000 clones, with approximately 80% observed a single time. Each of the donors was a healthy adult who was HIV-negative and had not had a recent acute infection or vaccination. With regard to this clone: Its antigen remains unidentified.

This sequence originates from a man between 18 and 35 years old in good health. Some clones in this sample may be carry-over from other donors' samples. The chain recombines TRBV5-4 with TRBJ2-5; 12 positions match TRBD2. The specimen was memory CD4+ T cells from PBMCs. Subset in this sample: CD45RA-negative fraction. CDR3 DNA: TGTGCCAGCAGCAAACTAGCGGGAGGTCGTGAGACCCAGTACTTC. Translated, it gives CASSKLAGGRETQYF.